Sequencing of this T cell receptor beta chain was carried out in a study of blood T cells in healthy people across ages. As for this clonotype: What it recognizes is unknown.

V lost 6 bases to trimming and J lost 5 bases, with 20 bases between them. There are 16 residues in the CDR3. The germline gives CDR1 SGHRS, CDR2 YFSETQ. Study results and limitations: Diversity was higher, and naive CD4+ cells more numerous, in long-lived donors than in aged donors. Strong correlation was found linking TCR beta diversity to naive T cell percentage.

PCR was performed a second time for about 7 to 12 cycles using a sample-barcoded 5' primer and a J-beta primer mix. TCRdb re-called the 5' RACE reads through MiXCR, storing one row per CDR3 protein. The profile shows a few hundred thousand distinct CDR3 sequences, around 27% of them singletons. These data also featured in a second study, about T cells of mothers and their children. That publication notes: Slightly higher, non-significant overlap characterized related mother-child pairs relative to unrelated pairs.

Sample: blood. This receptor was obtained from a boy between 2 and 10 years old in good health. The chain has TRBV5-1 and TRBJ2-2; D perhaps matches TRBD1 (5 bases). As DNA, the CDR3 is TGCGCCAGCACCTATAATGGACACAGTCCGACCGGGGAGCTGTTTTTT. Its translation is CASTYNGHSPTGELFF.